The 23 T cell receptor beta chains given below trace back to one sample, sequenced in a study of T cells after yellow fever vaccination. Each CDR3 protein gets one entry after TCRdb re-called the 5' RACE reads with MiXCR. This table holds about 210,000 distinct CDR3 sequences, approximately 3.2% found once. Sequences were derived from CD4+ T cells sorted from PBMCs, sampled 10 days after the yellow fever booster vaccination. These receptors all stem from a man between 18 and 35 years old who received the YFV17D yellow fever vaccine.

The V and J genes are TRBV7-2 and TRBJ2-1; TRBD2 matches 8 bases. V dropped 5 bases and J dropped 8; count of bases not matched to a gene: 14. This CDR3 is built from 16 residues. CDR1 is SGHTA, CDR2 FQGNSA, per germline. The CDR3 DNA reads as TGTGCCAGCAGCCCCGGCGGGTCACTAGCGGCCGATGAGCAGTTCTTC. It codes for CASSPGGSLAADEQFF.

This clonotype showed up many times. This CDR3 is CASSSRTGKGTDTQYF. The CDR3 nucleotides are TGTGCCAGCAGTTCACGGACAGGCAAAGGCACAGATACGCAGTATTTT. The chain uses TRBV6-2 or TRBV6-3 and TRBJ2-3; 7 nucleotides agree with TRBD1. The CDR3 totals 16 residues. J was trimmed by 1 base and V by 4 bases; bases with no gene match: 8. The germline V gene encodes CDR1 MNHEY and CDR2 SVGEGT.

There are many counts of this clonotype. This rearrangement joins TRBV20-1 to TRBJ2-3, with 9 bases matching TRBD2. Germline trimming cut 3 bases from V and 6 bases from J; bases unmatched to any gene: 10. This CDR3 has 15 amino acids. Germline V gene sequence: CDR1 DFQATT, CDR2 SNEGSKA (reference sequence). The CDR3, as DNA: TGCAGTGCTAGTCCCCCTAGCGGGGTTCGGGATACGCAGTATTTT. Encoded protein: CSASPPSGVRDTQYF.

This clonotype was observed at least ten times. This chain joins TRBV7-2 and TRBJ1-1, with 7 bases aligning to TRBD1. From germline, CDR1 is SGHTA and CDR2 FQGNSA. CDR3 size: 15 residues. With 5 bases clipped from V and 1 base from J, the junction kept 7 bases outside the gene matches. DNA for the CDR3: TGTGCCAGCAGCCCAAGGACAGGATCGAACACTGAAGCTTTCTTT. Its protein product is CASSPRTGSNTEAFF.

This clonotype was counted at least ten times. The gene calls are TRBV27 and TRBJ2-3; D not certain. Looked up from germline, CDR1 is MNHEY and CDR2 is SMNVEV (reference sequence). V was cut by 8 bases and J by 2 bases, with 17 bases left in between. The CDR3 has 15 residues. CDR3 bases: TGTGCCAGCCTGCGTTCTAATCTCTACACAGATACGCAGTATTTT. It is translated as CASLRSNLYTDTQYF.

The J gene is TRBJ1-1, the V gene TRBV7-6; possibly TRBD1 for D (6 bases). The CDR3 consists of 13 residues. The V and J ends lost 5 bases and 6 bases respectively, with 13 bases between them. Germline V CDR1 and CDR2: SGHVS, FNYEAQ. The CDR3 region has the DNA TGTGCCAGCAGCGGAAGGGGGGGGTCTGAAGCTTTCTTT. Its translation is CASSGRGGSEAFF.

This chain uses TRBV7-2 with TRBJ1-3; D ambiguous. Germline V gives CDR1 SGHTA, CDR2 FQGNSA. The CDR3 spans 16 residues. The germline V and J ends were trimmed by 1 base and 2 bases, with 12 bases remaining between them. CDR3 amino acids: CASSLGVRQPGNTIYF. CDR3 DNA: TGTGCCAGCAGCTTAGGGGTCCGGCAGCCTGGAAACACCATATATTTT.

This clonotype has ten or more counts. The CDR3 DNA sequence: TGTGCCGCCTCGACGGGGCTAGGGACTCAAGAGACCCAGTACTTC. Protein product: CAASTGLGTQETQYF. V and J are TRBV12-3 or TRBV12-4 and TRBJ2-5; the D gene is possibly TRBD2 (6 bases). The CDR3 is 15 residues long. V gave up 11 bases and J gave up 2 bases, with 21 bases separating them.

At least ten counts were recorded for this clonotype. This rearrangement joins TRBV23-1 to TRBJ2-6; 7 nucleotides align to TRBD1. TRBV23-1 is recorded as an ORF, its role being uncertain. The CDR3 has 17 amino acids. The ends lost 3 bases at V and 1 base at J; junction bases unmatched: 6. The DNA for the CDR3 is TGCGCCAGCAGTCATACAGGGGCCTTGTCTGGGGCCAACGTCCTGACTTTC. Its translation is CASSHTGALSGANVLTF.

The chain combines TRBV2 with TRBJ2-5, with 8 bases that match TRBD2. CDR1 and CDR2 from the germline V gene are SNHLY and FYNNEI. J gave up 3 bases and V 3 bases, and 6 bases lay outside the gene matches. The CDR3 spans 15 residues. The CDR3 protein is CASSDGRGGKETQYF. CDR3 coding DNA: TGTGCCAGCAGTGACGGACGGGGGGGCAAAGAGACCCAGTACTTC.

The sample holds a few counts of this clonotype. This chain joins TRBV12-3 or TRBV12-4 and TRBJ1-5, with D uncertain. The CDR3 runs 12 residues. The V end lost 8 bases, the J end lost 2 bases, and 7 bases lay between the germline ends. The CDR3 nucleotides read TGTGCCAGCTCGCACCGCAATCAGCCCCAGCATTTT. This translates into CASSHRNQPQHF.

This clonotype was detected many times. In nucleotides, the CDR3 is TGTGCCACCAGCCGGCCAGGGGGCCTAGAGACCCAGTACTTC. Translating it yields CATSRPGGLETQYF. This chain uses TRBV15 with TRBJ2-5; 8 bases match TRBD1. The V and J ends lost 5 bases and 4 bases, in that order; junction bases with no gene match: 6. Germline CDR1 is LNHNV and CDR2 is YYDKDF (reference sequence). The length of the CDR3 is 14 residues.

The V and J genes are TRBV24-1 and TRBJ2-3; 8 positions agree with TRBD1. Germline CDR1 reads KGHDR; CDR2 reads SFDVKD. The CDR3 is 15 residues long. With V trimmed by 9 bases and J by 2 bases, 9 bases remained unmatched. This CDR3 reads CATALKTGATDTQYF. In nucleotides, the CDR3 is TGTGCCACCGCATTGAAGACAGGGGCCACAGATACGCAGTATTTT.

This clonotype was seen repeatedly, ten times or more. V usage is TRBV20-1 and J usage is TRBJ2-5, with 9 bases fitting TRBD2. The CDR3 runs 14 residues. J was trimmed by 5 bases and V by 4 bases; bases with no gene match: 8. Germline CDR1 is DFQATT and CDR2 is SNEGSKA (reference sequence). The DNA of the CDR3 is TGCAGTGCTAACCGCGGGGGGGCCATGGAGACCCAGTACTTC. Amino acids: CSANRGGAMETQYF.

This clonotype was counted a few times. The CDR3 protein is CASSLEGTSGKTQYF. As DNA, the CDR3 is TGTGCCAGCAGCTTGGAAGGGACTAGCGGAAAGACCCAGTACTTC. This chain joins TRBV13 and TRBJ2-5; 11 bases are a match to TRBD2. The J segment lost 6 bases and the V segment lost 3 bases, leaving 6 bases of the junction unmatched. Per germline, CDR1 PRHDT and CDR2 FYEKMQ (reference sequence). The CDR3 totals 15 residues.

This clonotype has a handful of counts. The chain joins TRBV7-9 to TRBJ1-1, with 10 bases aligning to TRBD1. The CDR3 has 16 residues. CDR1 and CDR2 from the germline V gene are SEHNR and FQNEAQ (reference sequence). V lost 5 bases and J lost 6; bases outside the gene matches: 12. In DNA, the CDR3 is TGTGCCAGCAGCACTACCGGGACAGGGGCTAAGGCTGAAGCTTTCTTT. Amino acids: CASSTTGTGAKAEAFF.

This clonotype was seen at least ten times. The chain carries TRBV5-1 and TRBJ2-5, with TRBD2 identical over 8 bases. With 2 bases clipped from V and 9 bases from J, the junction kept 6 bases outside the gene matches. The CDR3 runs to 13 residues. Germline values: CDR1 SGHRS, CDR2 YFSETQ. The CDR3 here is CASSLMASGPQYF. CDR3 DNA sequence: TGCGCCAGCAGCTTAATGGCTAGCGGGCCCCAGTACTTC.

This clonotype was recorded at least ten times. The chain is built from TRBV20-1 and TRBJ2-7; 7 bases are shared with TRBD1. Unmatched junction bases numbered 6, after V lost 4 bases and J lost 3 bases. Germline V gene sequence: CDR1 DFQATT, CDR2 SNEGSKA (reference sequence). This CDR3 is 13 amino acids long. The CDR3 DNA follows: TGCAGTGCTAACGGACAGGTGGACTACGAGCAGTACGTC. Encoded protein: CSANGQVDYEQYV.

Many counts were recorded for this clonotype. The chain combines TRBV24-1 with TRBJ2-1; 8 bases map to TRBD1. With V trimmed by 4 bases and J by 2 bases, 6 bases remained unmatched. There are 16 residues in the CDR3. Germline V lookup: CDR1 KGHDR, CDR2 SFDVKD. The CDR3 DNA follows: TGTGCCACCAGTGACGTACACAGGGGGGCCTACAATGAGCAGTTCTTC. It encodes CATSDVHRGAYNEQFF.

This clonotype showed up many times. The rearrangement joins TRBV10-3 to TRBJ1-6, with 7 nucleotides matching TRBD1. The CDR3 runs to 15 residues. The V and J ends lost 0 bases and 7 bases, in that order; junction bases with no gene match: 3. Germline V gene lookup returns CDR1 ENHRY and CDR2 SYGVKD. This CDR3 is CAISESRGGNSPLHF. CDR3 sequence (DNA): TGTGCCATCAGTGAGTCGCGAGGGGGCAATTCACCCCTCCACTTT.

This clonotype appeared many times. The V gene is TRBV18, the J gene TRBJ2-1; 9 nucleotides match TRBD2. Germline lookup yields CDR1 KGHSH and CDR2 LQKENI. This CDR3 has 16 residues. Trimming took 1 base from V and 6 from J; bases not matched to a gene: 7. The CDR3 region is CASSPRRRGGINEQFF. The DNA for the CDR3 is TGTGCCAGCTCACCACGACGGCGGGGGGGCATCAATGAGCAGTTCTTC.

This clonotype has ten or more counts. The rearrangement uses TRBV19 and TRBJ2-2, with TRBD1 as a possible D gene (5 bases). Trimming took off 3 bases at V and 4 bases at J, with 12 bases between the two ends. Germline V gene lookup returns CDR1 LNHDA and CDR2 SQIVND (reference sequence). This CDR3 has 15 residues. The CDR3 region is CASSIGRASTGELFF. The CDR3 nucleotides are TGTGCCAGTAGTATTGGCAGGGCTAGCACCGGGGAGCTGTTTTTT.

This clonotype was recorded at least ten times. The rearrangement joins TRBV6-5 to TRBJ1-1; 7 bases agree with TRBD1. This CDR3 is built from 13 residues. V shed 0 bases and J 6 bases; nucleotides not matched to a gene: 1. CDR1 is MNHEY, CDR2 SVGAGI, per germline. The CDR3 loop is CASSYSGGPEAFF. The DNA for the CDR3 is TGTGCCAGCAGTTACTCAGGGGGCCCTGAAGCTTTCTTT.